The rows below give T cell receptor beta chains drawn from one sample of a study of T cells in localized non-small cell lung cancer. The method was immunoSEQ multiplex PCR; TCRdb's version includes in-frame clones alone and lacks a portion of them. The table records just under 20,000 clones, 70% to 90% of them present only once. The sequenced sample was peripheral blood, obtained before any cancer treatment. Every receptor here comes from a man between 35 and 75 years old with stage I lung adenocarcinoma. CDR3s include the opening cysteine and the closing phenylalanine or tryptophan. D genes are given only for firm matches. Size is stated for part of the rows, as once, few or many counts, or as a class when the clone is expanded.

D	length	size	V	J	DNA	CDR3
NA	16	NA	TRBV4-1	TRBJ2-3	TGCGCCAGCAGCCATTTTGGCGGGGCTACCGGGGATACGCAGTATTTT	CASSHFGGATGDTQYF
TRBD1	15	NA	TRBV9	TRBJ2-7	TGTGCCAGCAGCGTAGGTGGACAGGTATCCCACGAGCAGTACTTC	CASSVGGQVSHEQYF
TRBD2	14	once	TRBV6-5	TRBJ2-1	TGTGCCAGCAAAACGGGACTAGCTGTGCATGAGCAGTTCTTC	CASKTGLAVHEQFF
NA	14	NA	TRBV19	TRBJ2-6	TGTGCCAGTAGTATTACCTCTGGGGCCAACGTCCTGACTTTC	CASSITSGANVLTF
NA	17	NA	TRBV5-1	TRBJ1-1	TGCGCCAGCAGCTGGAGGGTTGGTACCCTCGGCGGCACTGAAGCTTTCTTT	CASSWRVGTLGGTEAFF
NA	16	NA	TRBV6-5	TRBJ2-7	TGTGCCAGCAGTTACTCGAATGTCTACACCTCCTACGAGCAGTACTTC	CASSYSNVYTSYEQYF
NA	16	NA	TRBV15	TRBJ1-6	TGTGCCACCAGCACCGACGCCGGGTCTCTGAATTCACCCCTCCACTTT	CATSTDAGSLNSPLHF
TRBD2	15	NA	TRBV11-2	TRBJ2-1	TGTGCCAGCAGCCTAGGGGTCGGGAGGCACAATGAGCAGTTCTTC	CASSLGVGRHNEQFF
TRBD1	13	NA	TRBV27	TRBJ1-5	TGTGCCAGCAGACAGGGGGGCAATCAGCCCCAGCATTTT	CASRQGGNQPQHF
NA	16	NA	TRBV18	TRBJ2-3	TGTGCCAGCTCACTTAGCCTTAACCCCCTAACAGATACGCAGTATTTT	CASSLSLNPLTDTQYF
TRBD2	16	NA	TRBV28	TRBJ2-1	TGTGCCAGCAGACCCTCCTCACTAGCGGGTAAAGATGAGCAGTTCTTC	CASRPSSLAGKDEQFF
NA	16	once	TRBV15	TRBJ2-3	TGTGCCACCAGCAGAGATTTACAGGCGAGCACAGATACGCAGTATTTT	CATSRDLQASTDTQYF